Listed below are T cell receptor beta chains from one sample, sequenced in a study of spatial heterogeneity in lung cancer. TCRdb fed the 5' RACE reads into MiXCR, producing one record per CDR3 protein. The sample has 15,000 to 20,000 distinct CDR3 sequences, around 6.9% seen once. Here the sequenced sample was lung tumor tissue, taken at surgery. The receptor source for this set is a male donor with early-stage non-small cell lung cancer. Each CDR3 is given with its conserved first and last residue. The order of the fields is J gene, clone size, CDR3 length, D gene, V gene, CDR3 DNA, CDR3 protein. A D gene is named only where the DNA matches it firmly. A row's size may be missing; if present it is once, few, many or a size class.

TRBJ2-1	many	12	TRBD2	TRBV20-1	TGCAGTGCTAGAGGGACTAGCGGGCGAGGGAACTTC	CSARGTSGRGNF
TRBJ2-3	many	17	TRBD1	TRBV30	TGTGCCTGGAGTGTAGCCAGGGGGCAACCTAGCACAGATACGCAGTATTTT	CAWSVARGQPSTDTQYF
TRBJ2-5	many	14	TRBD1	TRBV12-3/TRBV12-4	TGTGCCAGCAGTCAGGACAGGGCGCGAGAGACCCAGTACTTC	CASSQDRARETQYF
TRBJ1-5	few	13	-	TRBV5-4	TGTGCCAGCAGCTTCGACCGGAATCAGCCCCAGCATTTT	CASSFDRNQPQHF
TRBJ1-1	many	14	-	TRBV7-8	TGTGCCAGCAGCCGAACCCTAGGGAACACTGAAGCTTTCTTT	CASSRTLGNTEAFF
TRBJ2-3	few	16	TRBD2	TRBV5-1	TGCGCCAGCAGCAATGGACTAGCGGGGGGCACAGATACGCAGTATTTT	CASSNGLAGGTDTQYF
TRBJ2-3	-	13	-	TRBV4-3	TGCGCCAGCAGCTGGACCCTTGGGGATACGCAGTATTTT	CASSWTLGDTQYF
TRBJ1-1	few	13	-	TRBV6-2/TRBV6-3	TGTGCCAGCAGTATCGCAGGTCGAACTGAAGCTTTCTTT	CASSIAGRTEAFF
TRBJ1-2	many	15	-	TRBV5-1	TGCGCCAGCAGCGCGGACACAGGGAGCGGCTATGGCTACACCTTC	CASSADTGSGYGYTF
TRBJ2-6	many	14	-	TRBV6-2/TRBV6-3	TGTGCCAGCAGTTACAGCTCTGGGGCCAACGTCCTGACTTTC	CASSYSSGANVLTF
TRBJ1-1	many	14	-	TRBV6-5	TGTGCCAGCAGTTCTCCGGGACAGAACACTGAAGCTTTCTTT	CASSSPGQNTEAFF
TRBJ2-5	few	14	TRBD2	TRBV6-6	TGTGCCAGCAGTTACGCGGCGGGGGAAGAGACCCAGTACTTC	CASSYAAGEETQYF
TRBJ2-3	many	15	TRBD2	TRBV12-3/TRBV12-4	TGTGCCACACGAGCGGGGGGGTTCGGGTCAGATACGCAGTATTTT	CATRAGGFGSDTQYF
TRBJ2-4	-	14	-	TRBV11-3	TGTGCCAGCAGCGCTAGGCTTGGCAAAAACATTCAGTACTTC	CASSARLGKNIQYF
TRBJ1-1	-	16	-	TRBV30	TGTGCCTGGAGTGTCAGTTTCGTACACACTAACACTGAAGCTTTCTTT	CAWSVSFVHTNTEAFF
TRBJ2-3	few	16	TRBD2	TRBV7-3	TGTGCCAGCAGCTTAGGGAGGGGCGGGAGCACAGATACGCAGTATTTT	CASSLGRGGSTDTQYF
TRBJ2-1	many	10	-	TRBV6-6	TGTGCCAGCAGAAACAATGAGCAGTTCTTC	CASRNNEQFF
TRBJ2-1	-	16	TRBD2	TRBV4-2	TGTGCCAGCAGTCAAGGAGGAGCGGGGACCTACAATGAGCAGTTCTTC	CASSQGGAGTYNEQFF
TRBJ2-7	many	16	TRBD2	TRBV5-1	TGCGCCAGCAGCTTGGAGCCTAGCGGGGGGGTACACGAGCAGTACTTC	CASSLEPSGGVHEQYF
TRBJ2-1	many	16	TRBD2	TRBV24-1	TGTGCCACCAGTGGGGAGAGAAGGGAGGGCTACAATGAGCAGTTCTTC	CATSGERREGYNEQFF
TRBJ2-2	-	11	-	TRBV12-3/TRBV12-4	TGTGCCAGCACCCACACCGGGGAGCTGTTTTTT	CASTHTGELFF
TRBJ2-7	few	14	TRBD1	TRBV28	TGTGCCAGCAGGTATACAGGGGGTAGCTACGAGCAGTACTTC	CASRYTGGSYEQYF
TRBJ2-6	-	16	TRBD1	TRBV7-9	TGTGCCGGGACCGGGACAGGGGTATCTGGGGCCAACGTCCTGACTTTC	CAGTGTGVSGANVLTF
TRBJ2-2	many	14	-	TRBV20-1	TGCAGTGCTGCGACAGCTGTTAACACCGGGGAGCTGTTTTTT	CSAATAVNTGELFF
TRBJ2-7	many	12	-	TRBV7-9	TGTGCCAGCGGGGGTCCGGGGTACGAGCAGTACTTC	CASGGPGYEQYF
TRBJ2-7	few	14	TRBD1	TRBV7-6	TGTGCCAGCAGCTTCGGGACAGGGTACGACGAGCAGTACTTC	CASSFGTGYDEQYF
TRBJ2-5	many	15	-	TRBV28	TGTGCCAGCAGTCCACTGGGGGCTCAGCAAGAGACCCAGTACTTC	CASSPLGAQQETQYF
TRBJ1-2	many	14	-	TRBV10-3	TGTGCCATCAGTGAGTCGCAGGGGAACTATGGCTACACCTTC	CAISESQGNYGYTF
TRBJ1-1	many	15	-	TRBV2	TGTGCCAGCAGTGAATCAGGCCGGATGAACACTGAAGCTTTCTTT	CASSESGRMNTEAFF
TRBJ1-6	many	13	-	TRBV12-3/TRBV12-4	TGTGCCAGCAGTTTAACAGGATGGTCACCCCTCCACTTT	CASSLTGWSPLHF
TRBJ2-2	many	13	TRBD2	TRBV20-1	TGCAGTGCTCGGGAGGCTGTCACCGGGGAGCTGTTTTTT	CSAREAVTGELFF
TRBJ2-7	few	15	-	TRBV7-2	TGTGCCAGCAGCGGGGGGGGGGGCCGAAATTACGAGCAGTACTTC	CASSGGGGRNYEQYF
TRBJ1-1	many	14	-	TRBV10-2	TGCGCCAGCAGTGAGGGGGCTCCGAACACTGAAGCTTTCTTT	CASSEGAPNTEAFF
TRBJ2-1	-	15	-	TRBV6-6	TGTGCCAGCAGTTACGGTCAAGCCTCCTACAATGAGCAGTTCTTC	CASSYGQASYNEQFF
TRBJ1-5	many	14	TRBD1	TRBV20-1	TGCAGTGCTACTCAGGGGGGACTCAATCAGCCCCAGCATTTT	CSATQGGLNQPQHF
TRBJ1-4	few	15	-	TRBV28	TGTGCCAGCAGCCCCGGGGGGGGAGGAAATGAAAAACTGTTTTTT	CASSPGGGGNEKLFF
TRBJ2-7	few	15	TRBD1	TRBV11-2	TGTGCCAGCAGCCGGGACAGGGGAATTTGGTACGAGCAGTACTTC	CASSRDRGIWYEQYF
TRBJ2-7	few	14	-	TRBV2	TGTGCCAGCAGTGAGGCCTACCCAGGATACGAGCAGTACTTC	CASSEAYPGYEQYF
TRBJ1-1	many	11	-	TRBV19	TGTGCCAGTAGTTCCAACACTGAAGCTTTCTTT	CASSSNTEAFF
TRBJ1-5	few	16	TRBD1	TRBV20-1	TGCAGTGCTAGGGGGACAGGGGGCGAACTAGGTCAGCCCCAGCATTTT	CSARGTGGELGQPQHF
TRBJ2-2	many	15	TRBD1	TRBV28	TGTGCCAGCCTAGGGGGCGGGCTAAACACCGGGGAGCTGTTTTTT	CASLGGGLNTGELFF
TRBJ2-7	many	13	-	TRBV6-5	TGTGCCAGCAGTTACTCTAAAGGGGTCGAGCAGTACTTC	CASSYSKGVEQYF
TRBJ2-5	-	13	-	TRBV2	TGTGCCAGCAGTGTTGGGGATTCGGAGACCCAGTACTTC	CASSVGDSETQYF
TRBJ2-3	many	15	-	TRBV5-1	TGCGCCAGCAGCTTGGCCCTTTCTAGCACAGATACGCAGTATTTT	CASSLALSSTDTQYF
TRBJ2-1	-	15	TRBD2	TRBV19	TGTGCCAGTAGTATAGCGGGGGGTCTCCGCAATGAGCAGTTCTTC	CASSIAGGLRNEQFF
TRBJ2-1	-	15	TRBD2	TRBV7-6	TGTGCCAGCAGCTTATGGCGGGGGGGCTACAATGAGCAGTTCTTC	CASSLWRGGYNEQFF
TRBJ2-3	many	16	-	TRBV5-1	TGCGCCAGCAGCTTGGCAGTGGGGTCGGTCGCAGATACGCAGTATTTT	CASSLAVGSVADTQYF
TRBJ1-6	many	12	-	TRBV7-9	TGTGCCAGCAGCTTAGACGGTTCACCCCTCCACTTT	CASSLDGSPLHF
TRBJ2-6	-	19	TRBD1	TRBV6-6	TGTGCCAGCAGTTACACCACCGGGACAGGGGGCAATGGGGCCAACGTCCTGACTTTC	CASSYTTGTGGNGANVLTF
TRBJ1-2	-	15	-	TRBV5-6	TGTGCCAGCAGCTTGAGAGCGAATACTAACTATGGCTACACCTTC	CASSLRANTNYGYTF